One T cell receptor (beta chain) is described in this entry. Different DNA sequences within this sample yield the same CDR3. Measured with immunoSEQ multiplex PCR; TCRdb has only the in-frame clones, and not every one. The sample includes 500,000 to 750,000 clones, over 75% of them seen just once. These data originate in a study of shared T cell receptors in the human thymus. Germline CDR1 reads MNHEY; CDR2 reads SMNVEV (reference sequence). V lost 5 bases and J 2 bases, leaving 9 bases between the germline ends. CDR3 length equals 13 residues. The data also belong to a second study, concerning human thymus T cells. That paper notes: Samples came from healthy Finnish infants during open corrective cardiac surgery.

The J gene is TRBJ2-5, the V gene TRBV27, with D possibly matching TRBD2 (6 bases). The material sequenced was thymocytes. The sequence derives from a boy younger than two with a congenital heart defect. The CDR3 DNA reads TGTGCCAGCAGTACTGGAGGGCAAGAGACCCAGTACTTC. Protein sequence: CASSTGGQETQYF.